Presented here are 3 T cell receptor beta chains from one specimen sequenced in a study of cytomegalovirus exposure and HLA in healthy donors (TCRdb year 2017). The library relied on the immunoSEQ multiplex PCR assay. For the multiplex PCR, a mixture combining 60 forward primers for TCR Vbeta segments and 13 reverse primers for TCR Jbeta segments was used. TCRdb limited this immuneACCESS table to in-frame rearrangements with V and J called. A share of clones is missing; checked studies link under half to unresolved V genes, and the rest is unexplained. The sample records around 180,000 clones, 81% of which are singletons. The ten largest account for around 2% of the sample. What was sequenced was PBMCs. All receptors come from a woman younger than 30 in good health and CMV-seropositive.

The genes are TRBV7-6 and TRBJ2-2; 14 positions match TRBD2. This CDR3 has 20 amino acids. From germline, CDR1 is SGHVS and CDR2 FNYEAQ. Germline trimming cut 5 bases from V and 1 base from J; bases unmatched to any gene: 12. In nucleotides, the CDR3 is TGTGCCAGCAGCCACCTTTTCGGGACTAGCGGGGGACTGAACACCGGGGAGCTGTTTTTT. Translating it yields CASSHLFGTSGGLNTGELFF.

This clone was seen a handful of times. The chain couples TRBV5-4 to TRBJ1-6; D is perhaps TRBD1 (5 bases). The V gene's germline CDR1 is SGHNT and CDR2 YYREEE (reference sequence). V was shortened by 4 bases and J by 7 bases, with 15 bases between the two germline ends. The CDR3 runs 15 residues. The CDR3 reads CASSLPGLLNSPLHF. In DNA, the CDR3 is TGTGCCAGCAGCCTACCGGGACTTCTAAATTCACCCCTCCACTTT.

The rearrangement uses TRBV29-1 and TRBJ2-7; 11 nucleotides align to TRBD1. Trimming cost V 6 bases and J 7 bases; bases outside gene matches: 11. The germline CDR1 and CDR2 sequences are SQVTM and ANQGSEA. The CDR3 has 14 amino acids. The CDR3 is CSVYGTGGRWEQYF. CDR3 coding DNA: TGCAGCGTCTACGGGACAGGGGGTCGTTGGGAGCAGTACTTC.